The present T cell receptor (beta chain) was sequenced within a study of identical twins. General observations from the study: While abundant cord blood beta clonotypes carried fewer insertions, memory repertoires showed no such pattern. Where out-of-frame alpha sequences were twin-shared, they showed excess low generation probability. Within beta out-of-frame sequences, the excess sharing observed between twins was weaker.

Healthy Caucasians alone served as donors. TCRdb re-called the 5' RACE reads through MiXCR, storing one row per CDR3 protein. The top ten clones hold nearly 0.45% of a sample with approximately 500,000 distinct CDR3 sequences, approximately 14% of them seen once. The V and J ends lost 2 bases and 4 bases respectively, with 9 bases between them. This CDR3 is built from 14 residues. Germline V gene sequence: CDR1 PRHDT, CDR2 FYEKMQ (reference sequence). This clonotype was recorded a few times. Its antigen is not known. The same data also went into a second study, on yellow fever vaccine responses in identical twins.

This receptor was identified in a woman aged 18-29 years in good health. The V and J genes are TRBV13 and TRBJ2-4, with no clear D. Sample: CD4+ T cells sorted from blood. The CDR3 here is CASSLSGLKNIQYF. The CDR3 DNA is TGTGCCAGCAGCTTATCAGGTCTTAAAAACATTCAGTACTTC.